The 30 T cell receptor beta chains presented below share a single source sample, sequenced in a study of blood T cells in healthy people across ages (dated by TCRdb to between 2014 and 2017). Library generation was performed with 5' RACE. The instrument was an Illumina HiSeq 2500. The second PCR ran for roughly 7 to 11 cycles and used a J-beta primer mix along with a sample-barcoded 5' primer. Starting from the raw public reads, TCRdb applied fastp trimming at Q25, assembled clones with MiXCR and retained in-frame beta chains. Entries that share a CDR3 protein sequence are merged under the most common genes and DNA. This sample has around 780,000 distinct CDR3 sequences in its table, and 20% to 30% of those were observed once. The top ten constitute 3% of the sample. These data also featured in a second study, about T cells of mothers and their children.

Sequencing was performed on blood. The receptor set was obtained from a boy between 10 and 17 years old in good health.

CDR3 residues: CASRQENYEQYF. CDR3 nucleotide sequence: TGTGCCAGCCGTCAGGAGAACTACGAGCAGTACTTC. The chain employs TRBV2 and TRBJ2-7; D remains ambiguous. From germline, CDR1 is SNHLY and CDR2 FYNNEI. Trimming pared 8 bases from V and 3 bases from J, leaving 11 bases between. The CDR3 length is 12 residues. Using reference TRBV2 and TRBJ2-7 for the parts outside the CDR3, the full variable domain is EPEVTQTPSHQVTQMGQEVILRCVPISNHLYFYWYRQILGQKVEFLVSFYNNEISEKSEIFDDQFSVERPDGSNFTLKIRSTKLEDSAMYFCASRQENYEQYFGPGTRLTVT.

The V gene is TRBV7-9, the J gene TRBJ2-5; D remains unclear. There are 17 residues in the CDR3. Trimming took 5 bases from V and 1 from J, leaving 20 bases between them. Germline V gene data show CDR1 as SEHNR and CDR2 as FQNEAQ (reference sequence). The CDR3 DNA is TGTGCCAGCAGCCCAATTAGTATAGGCAGCTCCCAAGAGACCCAGTACTTC. This codes for CASSPISIGSSQETQYF.

This clonotype was detected a few times. The germline gene is not matched at one end of the junction; a read error may be the cause. CDR3 sequence reads: CSARAANQATQYF. CDR3 bases: TGCAGTGCTAGAGCGGCGAACCAAGCGACCCAGTACTTC. V and J are TRBV20-1 and TRBJ2-5; D gene ambiguous. The CDR3 is made up of 13 amino acids. The germline V gene has CDR1 DFQATT and CDR2 SNEGSKA (reference sequence).

Only a few counts were recorded for this clonotype. A much larger clone sits a single nucleotide away, making a read error possible. The chain couples TRBV10-3 to TRBJ2-7; 8 bases map to TRBD2. Germline V gene sequence: CDR1 ENHRY, CDR2 SYGVKD. The V and J ends lost 4 bases and 1 base, in that order; junction bases with no gene match: 6. The CDR3 has 15 residues. CDR3 amino acids: CAISGVAGRSYEQYF. CDR3 in DNA: TGTGCCATCAGTGGGGTAGCGGGGCGATCCTACGAGCAGTACTTC.

This clonotype was counted only a few times. The J gene is TRBJ2-5, the V gene TRBV7-9, with 8 bases that match TRBD2. TRBJ2-1 explains the end of the DNA better; the J call may be wrong. Germline V gene sequence: CDR1 SEHNR, CDR2 FQNEAQ (reference sequence). This CDR3 comprises 15 residues. Here the CDR3 reads CASSLISGGPNEQFF. CDR3 coding DNA: TGTGCCAGCAGCTTAATATCGGGGGGGCCAAATGAGCAGTTCTTC.

The rearrangement links TRBV6-6 to TRBJ2-6; 7 bases align to TRBD1. The V and J ends lost 0 bases and 2 bases, in that order; junction bases with no gene match: 1. Germline V CDR1 and CDR2: MNHNY, SVGAGI (reference sequence). This CDR3 has 16 residues. In DNA, the CDR3 is TGTGCCAGCAGTTACTCCCAGGGGGCTGGGGCCAACGTCCTGACTTTC. Translated: CASSYSQGAGANVLTF.

This clonotype was seen a handful of times. V gene TRBV2 combines with J gene TRBJ2-7, with D uncertain. The CDR3 is made up of 15 amino acids. The V and J ends lost 2 bases and 0 bases respectively, with 11 bases between them. Germline CDR1 SNHLY, CDR2 FYNNEI. Here the CDR3 DNA reads TGTGCCAGCAGTGAAAGACCGAGAAGCTCCTACGAGCAGTACTTC. Its protein is CASSERPRSSYEQYF.

The chain uses TRBV2 and TRBJ2-7; D unresolved. The CDR3 extends over 12 amino acids. Germline V gene sequence: CDR1 SNHLY, CDR2 FYNNEI. V gave up 8 bases and J gave up 3 bases, with 11 bases separating them. The CDR3 coding sequence is TGTGCCAGCGTGGCGGCAGGCTACGAGCAGTACTTC. Protein: CASVAAGYEQYF.

CDR3 sequence reads: CASSSRAGTEAFF. Here the CDR3 DNA reads TGTGCCAGCAGCTCGAGGGCGGGCACTGAAGCTTTCTTT. The V call is TRBV7-9, the J call TRBJ1-1; no definite D call. V dropped 4 bases and J dropped 4 bases, with 10 bases sitting between them. The CDR3 contains 13 residues. CDR1 and CDR2 (germline): SEHNR, FQNEAQ (reference sequence). Drawing the rest from reference TRBV7-9 and TRBJ1-1, the complete variable domain is DTGVSQNPRHKITKRGQNVTFRCDPISEHNRLYWYRQTLGQGPEFLTYFQNEAQLEKSRLLSDRFSAERPKGSFSTLEIQRTEQGDSAMYLCASSSRAGTEAFFGQGTRLTVV.

This clonotype was observed many times. The V call is TRBV6-5, the J call TRBJ1-5; D call uncertain. The CDR3 runs 13 residues. CDR1 is MNHEY, CDR2 SVGAGI, per germline. Trimming removed 6 bases from V and 2 bases from J, with 8 bases in between. In DNA, the CDR3 is TGTGCCAGCAGAAGGACGGGCAATCAGCCCCAGCATTTT. This gives the protein CASRRTGNQPQHF.

The chain has TRBV24-1 and TRBJ2-1; D call uncertain. The CDR3 loop spans 12 amino acids. V was trimmed by 4 bases and J by 4 bases, leaving 4 bases between them. CDR1 is KGHDR, CDR2 SFDVKD, per germline. The CDR3 loop is CATSDGYNEQFF. The CDR3 DNA reads TGTGCCACCAGTGACGGGTACAATGAGCAGTTCTTC.

This chain uses TRBV5-5 with TRBJ2-5; D unresolved. The germline gives CDR1 SGHKS, CDR2 YYEKEE (reference sequence). Trimming shortened V by 4 bases and J by 5 bases, and 15 bases separated the two germline ends. The length of the CDR3 is 14 residues. The CDR3 nucleotides read TGTGCCAGCAGCACCAGGAGTGACGGGGAGACCCAGTACTTC. This sequence encodes CASSTRSDGETQYF.

J is TRBJ2-7 and V is TRBV10-3; tentative D call: TRBD1 (8 bases). Germline CDR1 is ENHRY and CDR2 is SYGVKD. The germline V and J ends were trimmed by 7 bases and 7 bases, with 17 bases remaining between them. The CDR3 has 13 amino acids. The CDR3 coding sequence is TGTGCCATCACGACAGGGGAGGGGGGTGAGCAGTACTTC. This codes for CAITTGEGGEQYF.

About this clonotype itself: The junction shows a germline mismatch at one end, possibly a read error. The chain has TRBV7-3 and TRBJ2-5; TRBD1 is a possible D gene (6 bases). Germline V gene lookup returns CDR1 SGHTA and CDR2 FQGTGA. The CDR3 runs 13 residues. In nucleotides, the CDR3 is TGTGTCAGCAGCCGCGGACAGTTCGGGGCCCAGTACTTC. Protein: CVSSRGQFGAQYF. The whole variable domain, filled in from reference TRBV7-3 and TRBJ2-5, reads GAGVSQTPSNKVTEKGKYVELRCDPISGHTALYWYRQSLGQGPEFLIYFQGTGAADDSGLPNDRFFAVRPEGSVSTLKIQRTERGDSAVYLCVSSRGQFGAQYFGPGTRLLVL.

The V and J genes are TRBV29-1 and TRBJ2-2; D perhaps matches TRBD1 (6 bases). Looked up from germline, CDR1 is SQVTM and CDR2 is ANQGSEA. V gave up 5 bases and J gave up 3 bases, with 13 bases separating them. The CDR3 contains 14 residues. In DNA form, the CDR3 reads TGCAGCGTTTCCTCGGACAGATACACCGGGGAGCTGTTTTTT. Translation gives CSVSSDRYTGELFF.

The V call is TRBV5-4, the J call TRBJ2-1; maybe TRBD2 (7 bases). From germline, CDR1 is SGHNT and CDR2 YYREEE (reference sequence). V was shortened by 1 base and J by 9 bases, with 14 bases between the two germline ends. This CDR3 contains 14 residues. CDR3 amino acids: CASSLRGAPGEQFF. For the CDR3, the DNA is TGTGCCAGCAGCTTGCGGGGGGCTCCCGGTGAGCAGTTCTTC. The full variable domain, its missing parts supplied by reference TRBV5-4 and TRBJ2-1, is ETGVTQSPTHLIKTRGQQVTLRCSSQSGHNTVSWYQQALGQGPQFIFQYYREEENGRGNFPPRFSGLQFPNYSSELNVNALELDDSALYLCASSLRGAPGEQFFGPGTRLTVL.

The gene calls are TRBV10-3 and TRBJ2-6, with 9 bases matching TRBD1. The germline V gene encodes CDR1 ENHRY and CDR2 SYGVKD. This CDR3 is 17 amino acids long. V lost 8 bases and J lost 2; bases outside the gene matches: 10. CDR3 sequence: CAIGSGTGTTGANVLTF. Written as DNA, the CDR3 is TGTGCCATCGGATCCGGGACAGGGACAACTGGGGCCAACGTCCTGACTTTC.

This chain uses TRBV5-5 with TRBJ2-7; a possible D gene is TRBD1 (7 bases). The CDR3 spans 13 residues. The germline CDR1 and CDR2 sequences are SGHKS and YYEKEE (reference sequence). V lost 5 bases to trimming and J lost 6 bases, with 15 bases between them. The CDR3 loop is CASSSNRGGEQYF. The CDR3 DNA sequence: TGTGCCAGCAGTTCCAACAGGGGAGGCGAGCAGTACTTC. Combining the CDR3 with reference TRBV5-5 and TRBJ2-7 gives the whole variable domain DAGVTQSPTHLIKTRGQQVTLRCSPISGHKSVSWYQQVLGQGPQFIFQYYEKEERGRGNFPDRFSARQFPNYSSELNVNALLLGDSALYLCASSSNRGGEQYFGPGTRLTVT.

V is TRBV18 and J is TRBJ2-5; TRBD1 might be the D (5 bases). The last part of the DNA fits TRBJ2-7 better; the J call may be wrong. Germline values: CDR1 KGHSH, CDR2 LQKENI. This CDR3 is built from 15 residues. CDR3 in DNA: TGTGCCAGCTCACCACCGCAGGGTAGGACCTACGAGCAGTACTTC. Its translation: CASSPPQGRTYEQYF.

This clonotype turned up a few times. The chain employs TRBV6-5 and TRBJ2-3; D possibly corresponds to TRBD2 (6 bases). Trimming removed 0 bases at V and 0 bases at J, with 19 bases between. The CDR3 contains 19 residues. CDR1 and CDR2 from the germline V gene are MNHEY and SVGAGI. For the CDR3, the DNA is TGTGCCAGCAGTTACTCCCGGCTAGCGCGCGGTGCTAGCACAGATACGCAGTATTTT. It specifies CASSYSRLARGASTDTQYF.

This clonotype was counted between two and nine times. The genes are TRBV4-1 and TRBJ2-7, with 7 bases matching TRBD2. V lost 3 bases and J lost 5; bases outside the gene matches: 7. Germline CDR1 and CDR2: MGHRA and YSYEKL. The CDR3 sequence is 14 residues long. In nucleotides, the CDR3 is TGCGCCAGCAGCCATCCCGGGAGGAGGGACGAGCAGTACTTC. This gives the protein CASSHPGRRDEQYF.

There are many counts of this clonotype. The rearrangement uses TRBV4-1 and TRBJ2-1; no clear D. The V end was cut by 2 bases, the J end by 12 bases, with 14 bases between. CDR1 and CDR2 (germline): MGHRA, YSYEKL. The CDR3 is 13 residues long. CDR3 bases: TGCGCCAGCAGCCAACCTGCGGAGCTTGGGCAGTTCTTC. Translating it yields CASSQPAELGQFF.

The chain has TRBV7-9 and TRBJ1-3; 7 positions agree with TRBD1. The CDR3 runs to 17 residues. Germline lookup yields CDR1 SEHNR and CDR2 FQNEAQ (reference sequence). The V gene end was trimmed by 4 bases and the J gene end by 1 base; junction bases not matched to a gene: 10. As DNA, the CDR3 is TGTGCCAGCAGCTCCCTAGACAGGGACGTTTCTGGAAACACCATATATTTT. As protein: CASSSLDRDVSGNTIYF.

The rearrangement uses TRBV19 and TRBJ2-4; the D gene is possibly TRBD2 (5 bases). Trimming removed 5 bases from V and 9 bases from J, with 14 bases in between. Germline V gene lookup returns CDR1 LNHDA and CDR2 SQIVND (reference sequence). The CDR3 length is 13 residues. CDR3 protein: CASSLSREGIQYF. Written as DNA, the CDR3 is TGTGCCAGTAGTCTCAGCAGAGAGGGCATTCAGTACTTC.

This clonotype was counted only a few times. J is TRBJ1-4 and V is TRBV5-5; D gene unclear. The CDR3 contains 15 residues. Germline loops: CDR1 SGHKS, CDR2 YYEKEE (reference sequence). The V end lost 4 bases, the J end lost 3 bases, and 13 bases lay between the germline ends. For the CDR3, the DNA is TGTGCCAGCAGCGCCACGAGAGGAGCTAATGAAAAACTGTTTTTT. Translation: CASSATRGANEKLFF. Supplemented by reference TRBV5-5 and TRBJ1-4, the full variable domain reads DAGVTQSPTHLIKTRGQQVTLRCSPISGHKSVSWYQQVLGQGPQFIFQYYEKEERGRGNFPDRFSARQFPNYSSELNVNALLLGDSALYLCASSATRGANEKLFFGSGTQLSVL.

The chain is built from TRBV20-1 and TRBJ2-5; D is ambiguous. This CDR3 region has 13 residues. Germline V gene sequence: CDR1 DFQATT, CDR2 SNEGSKA (reference sequence). The germline V and J ends were trimmed by 6 bases and 0 bases, with 11 bases remaining between them. The CDR3 DNA sequence: TGCAGTGCCCCGGTGGGGTACCAAGAGACCCAGTACTTC. Translating it yields CSAPVGYQETQYF.

J is TRBJ1-1 and V is TRBV27; no clear D gene. CDR1 is MNHEY, CDR2 SMNVEV, per germline (reference sequence). Trimming took off 8 bases at V and 8 bases at J, with 15 bases between the two ends. The CDR3 has 12 amino acids. The CDR3: CASSERDIEAFF. CDR3 in DNA: TGTGCCAGCTCAGAGAGGGATATCGAAGCTTTCTTT.

The chain combines TRBV7-9 with TRBJ2-5, with a tentative D call TRBD1 (5 bases). The V end was cut by 11 bases, the J end by 7 bases, with 17 bases between. Germline CDR1 and CDR2: SEHNR and FQNEAQ (reference sequence). The CDR3 contains 12 residues. The CDR3 loop reads CALPRALRTQYF. The CDR3 nucleotides read TGTGCCCTTCCCAGGGCCCTACGGACCCAGTACTTC.

V usage is TRBV24-1 and J usage is TRBJ2-1; perhaps TRBD2 as D (6 bases). CDR1 is KGHDR and CDR2 is SFDVKD in the germline V gene. The CDR3 extends over 16 amino acids. The V gene lost 4 bases and the J gene lost 4 bases, with 16 bases spanning the gap. In DNA form, the CDR3 reads TGTGCCACCAGTGACTCCGGACAAAGCGGGTACAATGAGCAGTTCTTC. This codes for CATSDSGQSGYNEQFF.

V is TRBV12-3 or TRBV12-4 and J is TRBJ1-5; D unclear. V lost 7 bases and J 3 bases, leaving 10 bases between the germline ends. The CDR3 spans 13 residues. CDR3 bases: TGTGCCAGCATGGTGGCAGACAATCAGCCCCAGCATTTT. Encoded protein: CASMVADNQPQHF.